The 21 T cell receptor beta chains listed next were all sequenced from one sample in a study of technical replicates of blood from a handful of donors. Clones were sequenced by immunoSEQ multiplex PCR, and TCRdb holds only the in-frame ones, with some missing. The sample lists 66,000 or so clones; 97% were seen once. The specimen sequenced was T cells isolated from PBMCs. Source of these receptors: a human donor in good health.

The V and J genes are TRBV9 and TRBJ1-1; unclear D gene. CDR3 length: 16 amino acids. Germline V gene lookup returns CDR1 SGDLS and CDR2 YYNGEE. V was clipped by 2 bases and J by 1 base, with 15 bases between them. This CDR3 reads CASSVSTLTENTEAFF. The DNA of the CDR3 is TGTGCCAGCAGCGTGAGTACCCTAACAGAGAACACTGAAGCTTTCTTT.

The DNA for the CDR3 is TGTGCCAGCAGTTCGGGTGTACCTAATGAAAAACTGTTTTTT. The encoded protein is CASSSGVPNEKLFF. J is TRBJ1-4 and V is TRBV28, with no clear D. The ends were cut back, 4 bases at V and 3 bases at J, with 9 bases in the middle. CDR1 and CDR2 from the germline V gene are MDHEN and SYDVKM. This CDR3 has 14 residues. Full variable domain (missing parts from reference TRBV28 and TRBJ1-4): DVKVTQSSRYLVKRTGEKVFLECVQDMDHENMFWYRQDPGLGLRLIYFSYDVKMKEKGDIPEGYSVSREKKERFSLILESASTNQTSMYLCASSSGVPNEKLFFGSGTQLSVL.

This chain connects TRBV5-1 to TRBJ2-7; 8 nucleotides line up with TRBD1. Germline CDR1 and CDR2: SGHRS and YFSETQ. The CDR3 is 17 amino acids. With V trimmed by 0 bases and J by 2 bases, 10 bases remained unmatched. The CDR3 DNA follows: TGCGCCAGCAGCTTGGCCGGGACAGGCCGTTTCCCCTACGAGCAGTACTTC. This encodes CASSLAGTGRFPYEQYF.

The rearrangement links TRBV19 to TRBJ2-5, with 11 bases fitting TRBD2. This CDR3 region has 15 residues. The germline gives CDR1 LNHDA, CDR2 SQIVND (reference sequence). The V gene end was trimmed by 5 bases and the J gene end by 4 bases; junction bases not matched to a gene: 6. Written as DNA, the CDR3 is TGTGCCAGTAGTGTGGGGACTAGCGGATCAGAGACCCAGTACTTC. Its translation: CASSVGTSGSETQYF.

The chain is built from TRBV5-1 and TRBJ1-5; D is unresolved. The V gene's germline CDR1 is SGHRS and CDR2 YFSETQ. Trimming took 3 bases from V and 2 from J, leaving 6 bases between them. CDR3 length: 13 residues. The CDR3 loop reads CASSSGRNQPQHF. For the CDR3, the DNA is TGCGCCAGCAGCTCCGGTCGCAATCAGCCCCAGCATTTT.

This rearrangement joins TRBV11-2 to TRBJ1-1; maybe TRBD1 (5 bases). The CDR3 runs to 13 residues. The germline CDR1 and CDR2 sequences are SGHAT and FQNNGV. V dropped 5 bases and J dropped 2 bases, with 9 bases sitting between them. The CDR3 DNA reads TGTGCCAGCAGCGTTGACAGTAACACTGAAGCTTTCTTT. Encoded protein: CASSVDSNTEAFF.

This clone came up once. This chain joins TRBV28 and TRBJ1-5; a possible D gene is TRBD1 (5 bases). CDR3 length: 14 residues. The germline gives CDR1 MDHEN, CDR2 SYDVKM. V lost 3 bases, J lost 3 bases, and 9 bases lay in between. The CDR3 loop is CASSFLGLNQPQHF. CDR3 bases: TGTGCCAGCAGTTTCTTGGGGCTCAATCAGCCCCAGCATTTT.

The J gene is TRBJ1-1, the V gene TRBV30, with D unclear. The length of the CDR3 is 12 residues. Germline V gives CDR1 GTSNPN, CDR2 SVGIG (reference sequence). V lost 3 bases, J lost 7 bases, and 12 bases lay in between. CDR3 loop: CAWSLTYFEAFF. CDR3 nucleotides: TGTGCCTGGAGCCTTACCTACTTTGAAGCTTTCTTT.

The V and J genes are TRBV6-5 and TRBJ1-2; D remains unclear. The V gene lost 6 bases and the J gene lost 0 bases, with 8 bases spanning the gap. The CDR3 has 13 amino acids. Germline V lookup: CDR1 MNHEY, CDR2 SVGAGI. In DNA, the CDR3 is TGTGCCAGCAGCCAAGTAGCTAACTATGGCTACACCTTC. Amino acids: CASSQVANYGYTF.

The chain uses TRBV7-9 and TRBJ1-4; D possibly corresponds to TRBD1 (6 bases). The CDR3 length is 19 residues. Germline V gene sequence: CDR1 SEHNR, CDR2 FQNEAQ (reference sequence). V shed 1 base and J shed 6 bases, with 24 bases lying between them. CDR3 sequence reads: CASSLERVLGRGRYEKLFF. DNA of the CDR3: TGTGCCAGCAGCTTAGAGCGCGTACTTGGTAGGGGGAGATATGAAAAACTGTTTTTT.

The V gene is TRBV18, the J gene TRBJ2-1; 7 bases match TRBD2. Germline V gene sequence: CDR1 KGHSH, CDR2 LQKENI. J lost 5 bases, V lost 4 bases, and 11 bases had no gene match. This CDR3 has 16 residues. This CDR3 reads CASSLVEAGFDNEQFF. Here the CDR3 DNA reads TGTGCCAGCTCACTCGTCGAAGCGGGATTTGACAATGAGCAGTTCTTC.

The chain is built from TRBV4-1 and TRBJ2-2; TRBD1 might be the D (6 bases). The ends were cut back, 4 bases at V and 0 bases at J, with 9 bases in the middle. Germline CDR1 reads MGHRA; CDR2 reads YSYEKL. The CDR3 runs 15 residues. The CDR3 DNA reads TGCGCCAGCAGCCTAGACAGGTCGAACACCGGGGAGCTGTTTTTT. It is translated as CASSLDRSNTGELFF.

This chain joins TRBV11-2 and TRBJ2-7; TRBD2 aligns across 11 bases. Germline loops: CDR1 SGHAT, CDR2 FQNNGV. CDR3 length: 18 residues. V was clipped by 3 bases and J by 5 bases; unmatched bases: 15. In DNA, the CDR3 is TGTGCCAGCAGCTTTCTCCCGACTAGCGGGGACCAAAGGGACGAGCAGTACTTC. Translated, it gives CASSFLPTSGDQRDEQYF.

V is TRBV6-1 and J is TRBJ2-7; perhaps TRBD1 as D (8 bases). The V and J ends lost 6 bases and 1 base respectively, with 16 bases between them. The CDR3 is 15 residues long. The germline V gene has CDR1 MNHNS and CDR2 SASEGT. CDR3 bases: TGTGCCAGCAGCGCAGGACAGGGAGGGTCCTACGAGCAGTACTTC. It codes for CASSAGQGGSYEQYF.

The chain recombines TRBV11-2 with TRBJ1-1; 7 bases agree with TRBD1. CDR1 and CDR2 from the germline V gene are SGHAT and FQNNGV. V lost 3 bases to trimming and J lost 6 bases; unmatched junction nucleotides: 13. The CDR3 spans 16 residues. The CDR3 DNA sequence: TGTGCCAGCAGCTTGAGACTACAGGGGATGAGCGCTGAAGCTTTCTTT. Residues: CASSLRLQGMSAEAFF.

This chain joins TRBV29-1 and TRBJ1-1; D gene unclear. Germline lookup yields CDR1 SQVTM and CDR2 ANQGSEA. The CDR3 spans 14 residues. Trimming removed 7 bases at V and 5 bases at J, with 20 bases between. CDR3 sequence reads: CSGALRMVETEAFF. CDR3 nucleotide sequence: TGCAGCGGTGCGCTGAGGATGGTAGAGACTGAAGCTTTCTTT. The variable domain in full, with the rest retrieved from reference TRBV29-1 and TRBJ1-1, is SAVISQKPSRDICQRGTSLTIQCQVDSQVTMMFWYRQQPGQSLTLIATANQGSEATYESGFVIDKFPISRPNLTFSTLTVSNMSPEDSSIYLCSGALRMVETEAFFGQGTRLTVV.

The genes are TRBV6-6 and TRBJ1-1; 10 positions agree with TRBD1. Looked up from germline, CDR1 is MNHNY and CDR2 is SVGAGI (reference sequence). J lost 7 bases, V lost 7 bases, and 6 bases had no gene match. The CDR3 totals 13 residues. The CDR3 DNA sequence: TGTGCCAGCACTTGGACAGGGGGGATTGAAGCTTTCTTT. It codes for CASTWTGGIEAFF.

The V and J genes are TRBV5-1 and TRBJ2-3; D is unresolved. Looked up from germline, CDR1 is SGHRS and CDR2 is YFSETQ. This CDR3 is built from 14 residues. V was pared by 0 bases and J by 4 bases, with 9 bases between. In DNA, the CDR3 is TGCGCCAGCAGCTTGGAGGCTAGTTCAGATACGCAGTATTTT. It specifies CASSLEASSDTQYF. Supplemented by reference TRBV5-1 and TRBJ2-3, the full variable domain reads KAGVTQTPRYLIKTRGQQVTLSCSPISGHRSVSWYQQTPGQGLQFLFEYFSETQRNKGNFPGRFSGRQFSNSRSEMNVSTLELGDSALYLCASSLEASSDTQYFGPGTRLTVL.

The J gene is TRBJ2-3, the V gene TRBV19, with D uncertain. This CDR3 has 14 amino acids. Trimming took off 2 bases at V and 0 bases at J, with 6 bases between the two ends. CDR1 is LNHDA and CDR2 is SQIVND in the germline V gene (reference sequence). The DNA for the CDR3 is TGTGCCAGTAGTATAAGTACTAGCACAGATACGCAGTATTTT. This encodes CASSISTSTDTQYF.

Here the CDR3 reads CASMVGGSEAFF. The CDR3 DNA sequence: TGCGCCAGCATGGTAGGGGGCTCTGAAGCTTTCTTT. The rearrangement links TRBV10-2 to TRBJ1-1; the match to TRBD1 covers 7 bases. Trimming took 7 bases from V and 6 from J; bases not matched to a gene: 5. The CDR3 is 12 amino acids. Germline-derived CDR1 and CDR2 are WSHSY and SAAADI.

The chain couples TRBV19 to TRBJ2-1; maybe TRBD1 (5 bases). V lost 0 bases, J lost 4 bases, and 10 bases lay in between. Germline V gives CDR1 LNHDA, CDR2 SQIVND (reference sequence). This CDR3 comprises 15 residues. The CDR3 DNA reads as TGTGCCAGTAGTATAGAGCACAGGAATTACAATGAGCAGTTCTTC. The encoded protein is CASSIEHRNYNEQFF. Full variable domain (outside the CDR3, taken from reference TRBV19 and TRBJ2-1): DGGITQSPKYLFRKEGQNVTLSCEQNLNHDAMYWYRQDPGQGLRLIYYSQIVNDFQKGDIAEGYSVSREKKESFPLTVTSAQKNPTAFYLCASSIEHRNYNEQFFGPGTRLTVL.